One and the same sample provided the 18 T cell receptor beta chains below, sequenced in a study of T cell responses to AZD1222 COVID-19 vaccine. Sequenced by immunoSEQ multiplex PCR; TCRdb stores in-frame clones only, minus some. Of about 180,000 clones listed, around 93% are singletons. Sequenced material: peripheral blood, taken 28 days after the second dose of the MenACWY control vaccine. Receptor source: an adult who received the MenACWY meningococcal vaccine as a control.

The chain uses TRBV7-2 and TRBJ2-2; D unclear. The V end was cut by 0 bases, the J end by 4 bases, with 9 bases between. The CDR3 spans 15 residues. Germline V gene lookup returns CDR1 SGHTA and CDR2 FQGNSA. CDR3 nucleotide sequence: TGTGCCAGCAGCTTAGCCCTCCTCAGCACCGGGGAGCTGTTTTTT. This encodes CASSLALLSTGELFF.

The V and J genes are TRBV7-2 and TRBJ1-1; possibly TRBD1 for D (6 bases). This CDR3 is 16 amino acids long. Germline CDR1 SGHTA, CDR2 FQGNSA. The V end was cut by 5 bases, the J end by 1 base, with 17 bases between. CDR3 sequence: CASSTRATGSNTEAFF. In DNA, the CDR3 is TGTGCCAGCAGCACGAGGGCGACAGGCTCGAACACTGAAGCTTTCTTT.

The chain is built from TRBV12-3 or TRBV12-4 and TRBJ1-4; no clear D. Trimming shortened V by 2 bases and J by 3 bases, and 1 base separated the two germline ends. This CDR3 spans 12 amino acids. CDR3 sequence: CASSLPNEKLFF. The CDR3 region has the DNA TGTGCCAGCAGTTTACCTAATGAAAAACTGTTTTTT.

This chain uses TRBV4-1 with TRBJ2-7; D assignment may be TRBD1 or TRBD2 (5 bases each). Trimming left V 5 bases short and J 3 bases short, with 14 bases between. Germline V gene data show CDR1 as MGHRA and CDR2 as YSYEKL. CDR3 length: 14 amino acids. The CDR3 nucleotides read TGCGCCAGCAGCGGTTGGGGCGGAGGCTACGAGCAGTACTTC. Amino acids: CASSGWGGGYEQYF.

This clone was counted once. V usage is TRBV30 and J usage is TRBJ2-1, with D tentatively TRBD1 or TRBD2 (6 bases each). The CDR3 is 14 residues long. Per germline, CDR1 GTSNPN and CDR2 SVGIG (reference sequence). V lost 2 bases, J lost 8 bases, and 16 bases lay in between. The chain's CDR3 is CAWSKGGQLYEQFF. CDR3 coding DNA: TGTGCCTGGAGTAAGGGGGGTCAGTTGTATGAGCAGTTCTTC.

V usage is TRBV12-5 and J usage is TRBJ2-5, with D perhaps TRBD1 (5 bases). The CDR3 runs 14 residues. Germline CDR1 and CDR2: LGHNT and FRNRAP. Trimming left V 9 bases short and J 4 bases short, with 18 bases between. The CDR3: CASRKGRLGETQYF. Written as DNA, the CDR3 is TGTGCTAGCCGTAAGGGGCGGTTGGGAGAGACCCAGTACTTC.

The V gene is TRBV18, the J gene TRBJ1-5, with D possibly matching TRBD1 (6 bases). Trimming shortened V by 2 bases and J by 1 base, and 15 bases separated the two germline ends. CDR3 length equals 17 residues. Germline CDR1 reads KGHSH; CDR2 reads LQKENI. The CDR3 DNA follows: TGTGCCAGCTCACCAAACAGGGTTGGAGTCAGCAATCAGCCCCAGCATTTT. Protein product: CASSPNRVGVSNQPQHF.

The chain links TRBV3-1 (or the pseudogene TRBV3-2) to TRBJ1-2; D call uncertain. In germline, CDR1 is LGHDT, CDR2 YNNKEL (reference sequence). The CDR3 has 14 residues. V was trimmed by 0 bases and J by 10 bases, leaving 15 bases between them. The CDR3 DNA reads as TGTGCCAGCAGCCAAGAACAATCGAGGGTCCCCTACACCTTC. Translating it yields CASSQEQSRVPYTF.

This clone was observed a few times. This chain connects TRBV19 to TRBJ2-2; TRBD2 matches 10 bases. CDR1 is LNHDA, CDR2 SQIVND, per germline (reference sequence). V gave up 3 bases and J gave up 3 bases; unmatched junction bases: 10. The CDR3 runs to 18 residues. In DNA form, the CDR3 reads TGTGCCAGTAGTATGAGTTTAGCTAGCGGGGGACACACCGGGGAGCTGTTTTTT. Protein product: CASSMSLASGGHTGELFF.

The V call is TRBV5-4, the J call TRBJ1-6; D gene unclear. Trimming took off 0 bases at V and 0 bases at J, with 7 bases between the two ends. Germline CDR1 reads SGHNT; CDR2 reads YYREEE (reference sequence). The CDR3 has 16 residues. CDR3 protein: CASSLGRSSYNSPLHF. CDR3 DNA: TGTGCCAGCAGCTTGGGACGGAGCTCCTATAATTCACCCCTCCACTTT.

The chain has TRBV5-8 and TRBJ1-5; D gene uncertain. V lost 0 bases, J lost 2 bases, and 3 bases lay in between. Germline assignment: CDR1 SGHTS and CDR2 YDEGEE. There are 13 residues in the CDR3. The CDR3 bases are TGTGCCAGCAGCTTGGTTGGCAATCAGCCCCAGCATTTT. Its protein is CASSLVGNQPQHF.

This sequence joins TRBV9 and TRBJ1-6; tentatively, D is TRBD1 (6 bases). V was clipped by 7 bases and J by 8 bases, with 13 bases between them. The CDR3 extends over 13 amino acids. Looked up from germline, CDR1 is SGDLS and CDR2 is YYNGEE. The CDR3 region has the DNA TGTGCCAGCTCCACCGACAGGCATTCACCCCTCCACTTT. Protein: CASSTDRHSPLHF. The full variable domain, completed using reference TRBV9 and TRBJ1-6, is DSGVTQTPKHLITATGQRVTLRCSPRSGDLSVYWYQQSLDQGLQFLIQYYNGEERAKGNILERFSAQQFPDLHSELNLSSLELGDSALYFCASSTDRHSPLHFGNGTRLTVT.

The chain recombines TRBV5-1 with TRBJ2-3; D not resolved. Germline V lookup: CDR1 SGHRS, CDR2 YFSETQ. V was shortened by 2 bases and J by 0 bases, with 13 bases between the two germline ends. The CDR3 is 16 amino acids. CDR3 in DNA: TGCGCCAGCAGCTTAAACGGCCGATCTAGCACAGATACGCAGTATTTT. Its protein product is CASSLNGRSSTDTQYF.

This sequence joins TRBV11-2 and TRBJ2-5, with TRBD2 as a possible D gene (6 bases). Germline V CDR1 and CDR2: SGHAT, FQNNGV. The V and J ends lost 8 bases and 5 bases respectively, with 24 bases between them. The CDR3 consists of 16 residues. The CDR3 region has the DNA TGTGCCAGCGGGAAATCTAGCGTGGTGTCTCTGGAGACCCAGTACTTC. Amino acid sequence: CASGKSSVVSLETQYF.

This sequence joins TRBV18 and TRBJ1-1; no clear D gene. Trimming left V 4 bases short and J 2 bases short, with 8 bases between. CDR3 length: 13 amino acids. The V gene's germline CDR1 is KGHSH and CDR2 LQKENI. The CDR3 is CASSQLVNTEAFF. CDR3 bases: TGTGCCAGCTCACAACTCGTAAACACTGAAGCTTTCTTT.

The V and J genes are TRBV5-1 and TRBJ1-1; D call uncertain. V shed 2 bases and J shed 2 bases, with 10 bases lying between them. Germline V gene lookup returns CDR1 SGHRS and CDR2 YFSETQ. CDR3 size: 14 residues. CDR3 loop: CASSLEALNTEAFF. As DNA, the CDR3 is TGCGCCAGCAGCTTAGAAGCTTTAAACACTGAAGCTTTCTTT. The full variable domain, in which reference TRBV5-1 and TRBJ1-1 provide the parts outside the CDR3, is KAGVTQTPRYLIKTRGQQVTLSCSPISGHRSVSWYQQTPGQGLQFLFEYFSETQRNKGNFPGRFSGRQFSNSRSEMNVSTLELGDSALYLCASSLEALNTEAFFGQGTRLTVV.

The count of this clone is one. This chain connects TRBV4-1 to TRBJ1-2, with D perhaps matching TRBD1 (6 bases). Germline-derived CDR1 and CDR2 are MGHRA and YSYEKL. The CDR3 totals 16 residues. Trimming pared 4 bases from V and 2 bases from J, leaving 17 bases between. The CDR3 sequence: CASSLLRGELNYGYTF. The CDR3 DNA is TGCGCCAGCAGCCTTCTGAGGGGGGAGTTGAACTATGGCTACACCTTC.

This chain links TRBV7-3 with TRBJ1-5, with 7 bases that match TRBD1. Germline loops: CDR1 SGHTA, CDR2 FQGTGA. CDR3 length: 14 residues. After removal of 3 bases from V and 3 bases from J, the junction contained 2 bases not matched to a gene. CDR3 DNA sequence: TGTGCCAGCAGCTTGACAGGGCCCAATCAGCCCCAGCATTTT. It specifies CASSLTGPNQPQHF. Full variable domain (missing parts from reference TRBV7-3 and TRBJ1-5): GAGVSQTPSNKVTEKGKYVELRCDPISGHTALYWYRQSLGQGPEFLIYFQGTGAADDSGLPNDRFFAVRPEGSVSTLKIQRTERGDSAVYLCASSLTGPNQPQHFGDGTRLSIL.